This is a list of T cell receptor beta chains from one sample in a study of blood T cell repertoires in COVID-19. Clones were read by immunoSEQ multiplex PCR, and TCRdb kept only the in-frame ones, dropping some. The data contain about 110,000 clones, about 86% of them singletons. The sequenced sample was peripheral blood. These TCRs come from a woman aged 50 to 60 with active or convalescent COVID-19. Both conserved end residues are part of each CDR3. A D gene is named only where the DNA matches it firmly. Clone size is not always given. Where it is, it says once, few, many or a class for expanded clones.

TRBV9,.,TRBJ2-2,16,.,CASSVPRDGGTGELFF,TGTGCCAGCAGCGTACCAAGGGACGGAGGGACCGGGGAGCTGTTTTTT
TRBV19,.,TRBJ1-5,14,.,CASRNPGKNQPQHF,TGTGCCAGCCGCAACCCCGGGAAGAATCAGCCCCAGCATTTT
TRBV4-1,once,TRBJ1-2,18,TRBD1,CASSQVLRRDRVDYGYTF,TGCGCCAGCAGCCAAGTCCTAAGGAGGGACAGGGTAGACTATGGCTACACCTTC
TRBV29-1,once,TRBJ2-3,15,.,CSVAGGSRGTDTQYF,TGCAGCGTAGCCGGAGGTAGTCGGGGCACAGATACGCAGTATTTT
TRBV6-4,.,TRBJ2-3,11,.,CATRGADTQYF,TGTGCCACCCGCGGCGCAGATACGCAGTATTTT
TRBV5-1,.,TRBJ2-4,14,TRBD1,CASSSGTGSGIQYF,TGCGCCAGCAGCTCGGGGACAGGGTCGGGCATTCAGTACTTC
TRBV27,.,TRBJ1-3,14,TRBD1,CASSLTGAGNTIYF,TGTGCCAGCAGTTTAACAGGGGCTGGAAACACCATATATTTT
TRBV4-3,.,TRBJ2-5,13,.,CASSQDQGSTQYF,TGCGCCAGCAGCCAAGATCAGGGGTCTACCCAGTACTTC
TRBV5-6,once,TRBJ1-4,14,TRBD1,CASSSGTVIEKLFF,TGTGCCAGCAGCTCCGGGACAGTGATAGAAAAACTGTTTTTT
TRBV28,.,TRBJ2-3,13,.,CASRQGGEDTQYF,TGTGCCAGCAGGCAGGGGGGCGAAGATACGCAGTATTTT
TRBV11-3,.,TRBJ2-2,16,TRBD2,CASSLGAGGTAGELFF,TGTGCCAGCAGCTTAGGGGCGGGGGGCACAGCCGGGGAGCTGTTTTTT
TRBV5-6,.,TRBJ2-5,16,.,CASSSAEVDQLETQYF,TGTGCCAGCAGCTCCGCAGAGGTCGACCAGCTAGAGACCCAGTACTTC
TRBV6-2/TRBV6-3,.,TRBJ1-2,16,.,CASSELDPHRENGYTF,TGTGCCAGCAGCGAACTCGACCCACACCGGGAGAATGGCTACACCTTC
TRBV4-2,.,TRBJ2-3,17,.,CASSQENSGPTLGTQYF,TGTGCCAGCAGCCAAGAGAATAGCGGCCCCACATTGGGGACGCAGTATTTT
TRBV30,.,TRBJ2-7,13,TRBD2,CACHGLAAYEQYF,TGTGCCTGCCACGGGCTAGCGGCGTACGAGCAGTACTTC
TRBV3-1/TRBV3-2,.,TRBJ1-5,15,TRBD1,CASSPTGGGDQPQHF,TGTGCCAGCAGTCCGACAGGGGGCGGGGATCAGCCCCAGCATTTT
TRBV6-1,.,TRBJ1-2,16,.,CASSEARVAVGYGYTF,TGTGCCAGCAGTGAAGCGCGAGTGGCGGTGGGCTATGGCTACACCTTC
TRBV3-1/TRBV3-2,.,TRBJ2-3,16,TRBD1,CASSPRRSCYRGTQYF,TGTGCCAGCAGCCCCCGACGGTCTTGTTACAGGGGTACGCAGTATTTT
TRBV5-6,.,TRBJ2-1,15,.,CASSLAVALYNEQFF,TGTGCCAGCAGCTTGGCGGTAGCGCTGTACAATGAGCAGTTCTTC
TRBV7-3,.,TRBJ2-1,14,TRBD2,CASSFTGTNNEQFF,TGTGCCAGCAGCTTTACCGGGACTAACAATGAGCAGTTCTTC
TRBV6-1,.,TRBJ2-2,18,TRBD1,CASSERGTGALGTGELFF,TGTGCCAGCAGTGAACGAGGGACAGGAGCCCTGGGGACCGGGGAGCTGTTTTTT
TRBV7-7,.,TRBJ2-1,17,TRBD2,CASSLAGTSGSYNEQFF,TGTGCTAGCAGCTTAGCGGGCACTAGCGGCTCCTACAATGAGCAGTTCTTC
TRBV5-1,.,TRBJ1-4,14,.,CASRPGDFNEKLFF,TGCGCCAGCAGACCGGGGGATTTCAATGAAAAACTGTTTTTT
TRBV19,once,TRBJ2-6,18,.,CASSIGRGWRSGANVLTF,TGTGCCAGTAGTATAGGAAGAGGGTGGAGGTCTGGGGCCAACGTCCTGACTTTC
TRBV12-1,few,TRBJ2-1,11,.,CATHSGLAQFF,TGTGCCACCCACTCTGGACTGGCTCAGTTCTTC
TRBV7-2,.,TRBJ2-1,14,.,CASSLDFYEGEQFF,TGTGCCAGCAGCTTAGATTTCTATGAGGGTGAGCAGTTCTTC
TRBV5-1,.,TRBJ2-5,13,.,CASSYGQQETQYF,TGCGCCAGCAGCTACGGACAGCAAGAGACCCAGTACTTC